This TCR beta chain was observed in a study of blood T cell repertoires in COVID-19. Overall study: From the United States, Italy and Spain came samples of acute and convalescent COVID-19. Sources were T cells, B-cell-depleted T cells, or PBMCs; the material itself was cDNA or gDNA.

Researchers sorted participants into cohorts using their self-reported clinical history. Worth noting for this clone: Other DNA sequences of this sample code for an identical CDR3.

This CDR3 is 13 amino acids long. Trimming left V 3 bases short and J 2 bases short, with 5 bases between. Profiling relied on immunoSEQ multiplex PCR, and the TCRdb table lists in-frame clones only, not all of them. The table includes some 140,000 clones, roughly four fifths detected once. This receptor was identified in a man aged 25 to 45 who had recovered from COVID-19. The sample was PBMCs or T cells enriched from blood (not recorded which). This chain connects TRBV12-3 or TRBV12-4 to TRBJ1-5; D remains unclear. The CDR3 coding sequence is TGTGCCAGCAGTTTCGGGGGCAATCAGCCCCAGCATTTT. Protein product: CASSFGGNQPQHF.